This T cell receptor (beta chain) emerged from a study of blood T cells in healthy people across ages. A few counts support this clonotype. From germline, CDR1 is SGDLS and CDR2 YYNGEE. The CDR3 extends over 16 amino acids. Then a second PCR, running about 7 to 11 cycles, was carried out with a sample-barcoded 5' primer and a J-beta primer mix. Each CDR3 protein is one row after TCRdb ran MiXCR on the 5' RACE reads. This table holds over 500,000 distinct CDR3 sequences, about 29% found once. The sample was also linked to a second study, of T cells of mothers and their children.

Material: blood. This clonotype was obtained from a boy aged 2-15 years in good health. V and J are TRBV9 and TRBJ2-5, with TRBD2 identical over 13 bases. The end of the DNA aligns better with TRBJ2-1, so the J call may be wrong. For the CDR3, the DNA is TGTGCCAGCAGCGAACGGACTAGCGGGAGCAGGGGTGAGCAGTTCTTC. Amino acid sequence: CASSERTSGSRGEQFF.